Below are 25 T cell receptor beta chains sequenced from a single sample in a study of shared clonotypes between healthy human individuals. CD45RO-negative cells were positively selected for CCR7, leaving out terminally differentiated effector memory CD45RA+ cells. TCRdb keeps only in-frame clones here, not all; method: immunoSEQ multiplex PCR. In the table there are roughly 2,000,000 clones, over 85% of which are singletons. The sequenced material came from naive CD8+ T cells from PBMCs. Receptors originate from a man aged 18-30 years in good health. Some clones in this sample may be carry-over from other donors' samples.

The chain carries TRBV7-9 and TRBJ1-1; D perhaps matches TRBD1 (5 bases). Trimming left V 1 base short and J 0 bases short, with 15 bases between. The CDR3 consists of 17 residues. Germline values: CDR1 SEHNR, CDR2 FQNEAQ (reference sequence). In DNA form, the CDR3 reads TGTGCCAGCAGCTTAGTTGGGGGAAAGGCTTTGAACACTGAAGCTTTCTTT. It translates to CASSLVGGKALNTEAFF.

The genes are TRBV2 and TRBJ1-2, with D uncertain. CDR1 and CDR2 from the germline V gene are SNHLY and FYNNEI. The CDR3 loop spans 13 amino acids. V dropped 2 bases and J dropped 5 bases, with 9 bases sitting between them. The CDR3 DNA sequence: TGTGCCAGCAGTGAAAACTGGAAATATGGCTACACCTTC. Residues: CASSENWKYGYTF. Supplemented by reference TRBV2 and TRBJ1-2, the full variable domain reads EPEVTQTPSHQVTQMGQEVILRCVPISNHLYFYWYRQILGQKVEFLVSFYNNEISEKSEIFDDQFSVERPDGSNFTLKIRSTKLEDSAMYFCASSENWKYGYTFGSGTRLTVV.

This clone occurred once. The gene calls are TRBV15 and TRBJ1-3; 7 bases align to TRBD1. Germline CDR1 LNHNV, CDR2 YYDKDF (reference sequence). The CDR3 covers 16 residues. V lost 8 bases to trimming and J lost 0 bases; unmatched junction nucleotides: 10. In DNA, the CDR3 is TGTGCCACCGCCACCGGTAACAGGGGCTCTGGAAACACCATATATTTT. Translation: CATATGNRGSGNTIYF.

The V and J genes are TRBV27 and TRBJ2-7, with 8 bases that match TRBD1. The trim removed 0 bases at V and 3 bases at J, leaving 10 bases unmatched. This CDR3 is 17 amino acids long. Per germline, CDR1 MNHEY and CDR2 SMNVEV (reference sequence). This chain's CDR3 is CASSLSGVAGTGYEQYF. The CDR3 DNA reads TGTGCCAGCAGTTTATCGGGGGTGGCAGGGACAGGCTACGAGCAGTACTTC.

The chain combines TRBV5-4 with TRBJ1-4, with unresolved D. Germline lookup yields CDR1 SGHNT and CDR2 YYREEE (reference sequence). Trimming cost V 7 bases and J 14 bases, with 18 bases left between them. This CDR3 is built from 12 residues. The CDR3 coding sequence is TGTGCCAGCTCCCGGGAGGAGTCTGGCCTGTTTTTT. It encodes CASSREESGLFF.

The chain joins TRBV27 to TRBJ2-1, with D perhaps matching TRBD1 (5 bases). Germline values: CDR1 MNHEY, CDR2 SMNVEV (reference sequence). The CDR3 sequence is 20 residues long. Trimming removed 6 bases from V and 0 bases from J, with 27 bases in between. This CDR3 is CASSLKPSSTTAYSYNEQFF. The DNA of the CDR3 is TGTGCCAGCAGCCTGAAACCGAGTTCCACGACAGCCTACTCCTACAATGAGCAGTTCTTC.

The chain is built from TRBV9 and TRBJ2-7; tentatively, D is TRBD1 (6 bases). V was trimmed by 0 bases and J by 7 bases, leaving 11 bases between them. The CDR3 has 13 residues. The germline gives CDR1 SGDLS, CDR2 YYNGEE. The CDR3 DNA reads TGTGCCAGCAGCGTAGGAGGGGGATGGGAGCAGTACTTC. It specifies CASSVGGGWEQYF.

This clone appeared once. The sample holds other DNA sequences that translate to the same CDR3. The J gene is TRBJ2-3, the V gene TRBV7-9; no clear D. There are 13 residues in the CDR3. CDR1 is SEHNR and CDR2 is FQNEAQ in the germline V gene (reference sequence). V was clipped by 0 bases and J by 2 bases, with 3 bases between them. Here the CDR3 reads CASSLANTDTQYF. CDR3 sequence (DNA): TGTGCCAGCAGCTTAGCAAACACAGATACGCAGTATTTT.

The rearrangement links TRBV4-2 to TRBJ2-7, with 8 bases fitting TRBD2. With V trimmed by 0 bases and J by 0 bases, 1 base remained unmatched. Germline CDR1 is LGHNA and CDR2 is YNFKEQ. CDR3 length equals 15 residues. The CDR3 nucleotides read TGTGCCAGCAGCCAAGAGCTAGCGGGCTCCTACGAGCAGTACTTC. Its translation is CASSQELAGSYEQYF.

The chain employs TRBV11-2 and TRBJ2-7, with D perhaps matching TRBD1 (6 bases). Germline values: CDR1 SGHAT, CDR2 FQNNGV. Between the trimmed V and J ends, which lost 4 bases and 6 bases, there was a span of 13 bases. The CDR3 spans 13 residues. The CDR3, as DNA: TGTGCCAGCAGCTGGAACAGGGAAGGCGAGCAGTACTTC. The encoded protein is CASSWNREGEQYF.

Concerning this clone: This same CDR3 is encoded by further DNA sequences in the sample. The chain joins TRBV27 to TRBJ1-5; no clear D. This CDR3 is built from 14 residues. The germline gives CDR1 MNHEY, CDR2 SMNVEV (reference sequence). V gave up 2 bases and J gave up 3 bases, with 8 bases separating them. This CDR3 reads CASSLRGPNQPQHF. The CDR3 DNA reads as TGTGCCAGCAGTTTAAGAGGGCCCAATCAGCCCCAGCATTTT.

Regarding this clone: This sample also contains other DNA sequences that code for the same CDR3. This rearrangement joins TRBV30 to TRBJ2-7; 11 bases are a match to TRBD2. There are 14 residues in the CDR3. V was clipped by 2 bases and J by 2 bases; unmatched bases: 2. CDR1 is GTSNPN, CDR2 SVGIG, per germline (reference sequence). The DNA for the CDR3 is TGTGCCTGGAGTTTGACTAGCGGGACCTACGAGCAGTACTTC. This encodes CAWSLTSGTYEQYF.

This chain uses TRBV6-5 with TRBJ2-1; D not certain. V lost 4 bases to trimming and J lost 2 bases, with 9 bases between them. CDR3 size: 14 residues. The germline CDR1 and CDR2 sequences are MNHEY and SVGAGI. The CDR3 loop reads CASSSSEAYNEQFF. CDR3 nucleotides: TGTGCCAGCAGTTCGAGCGAGGCCTACAATGAGCAGTTCTTC.

The chain employs TRBV4-3 and TRBJ1-1; D might be TRBD1 (5 bases). V was trimmed by 3 bases and J by 2 bases, leaving 13 bases between them. The CDR3 length is 15 residues. CDR1 is LGHNA, CDR2 YSLEER, per germline. The DNA of the CDR3 is TGCGCCAGCAGCCAGCTAACAAGGGGTAACACTGAAGCTTTCTTT. Protein sequence: CASSQLTRGNTEAFF.

This sequence joins TRBV28 and TRBJ2-1; perhaps TRBD2 as D (6 bases). This CDR3 is 15 amino acids long. CDR1 and CDR2 (germline): MDHEN, SYDVKM. V lost 3 bases and J 4 bases, leaving 13 bases between the germline ends. DNA for the CDR3: TGTGCCAGCAGTTTGGAGGGATCGGGGTACAATGAGCAGTTCTTC. Protein: CASSLEGSGYNEQFF.

V and J are TRBV5-6 and TRBJ1-3, with D maybe TRBD1 (5 bases). Germline CDR1 reads SGHDT; CDR2 reads YYEEEE. Deletions cut 0 bases from V and 1 base from J, with 11 bases between. This CDR3 spans 16 amino acids. The CDR3 coding sequence is TGTGCCAGCAGCTTGGGAGGGACCCTTTCTGGAAACACCATATATTTT. This gives the protein CASSLGGTLSGNTIYF.

The chain carries TRBV30 and TRBJ1-6, with TRBD1 as a possible D gene (6 bases). Germline CDR1 GTSNPN, CDR2 SVGIG (reference sequence). The ends were cut back, 2 bases at V and 0 bases at J, with 8 bases in the middle. The CDR3 is 15 residues long. The CDR3, as DNA: TGTGCCTGGAGTTCCAGGGGCTCCTATAATTCACCCCTCCACTTT. Its translation is CAWSSRGSYNSPLHF. Looking up the rest from reference TRBV30 and TRBJ1-6 gives the full variable domain: SQTIHQWPATLVQPVGSPLSLECTVEGTSNPNLYWYRQAAGRGLQLLFYSVGIGQISSEVPQNLSASRPQDRQFILSSKKLLLSDSGFYLCAWSSRGSYNSPLHFGNGTRLTVT.

The rearrangement joins TRBV27 to TRBJ1-2; 11 positions match TRBD1. Germline CDR1 MNHEY, CDR2 SMNVEV (reference sequence). V was pared by 4 bases and J by 6 bases, with 10 bases of the junction left unmatched. CDR3 length: 16 amino acids. Here the CDR3 reads CASSSDRTGGFDGYTF. CDR3 DNA sequence: TGTGCCAGCAGTTCGGACCGGACAGGGGGCTTTGATGGCTACACCTTC.

The chain combines TRBV7-8 with TRBJ2-7, with D hard to call. Germline V CDR1 and CDR2: SGHVS, FQNEAQ. The V end lost 5 bases, the J end lost 0 bases, and 8 bases lay between the germline ends. The CDR3 contains 13 residues. The CDR3 DNA follows: TGTGCCAGCAGCCGCAGGAGCTCCTACGAGCAGTACTTC. It yields the protein CASSRRSSYEQYF.

The J gene is TRBJ1-5, the V gene TRBV4-2; 8 nucleotides line up with TRBD1. There are 14 residues in the CDR3. Germline values: CDR1 LGHNA, CDR2 YNFKEQ. V dropped 6 bases and J dropped 7; count of bases not matched to a gene: 8. The chain's CDR3 is CASSRGQGYQPQHF. DNA for the CDR3: TGTGCCAGCAGTCGCGGACAGGGTTACCAGCCCCAGCATTTT.

This chain links TRBV11-2 with TRBJ2-1; 7 nucleotides agree with TRBD1. V was clipped by 5 bases and J by 1 base; unmatched bases: 8. This CDR3 is 16 amino acids long. Germline CDR1 SGHAT, CDR2 FQNNGV. The CDR3 bases are TGTGCCAGCAGCGCGAGACAGGGTCAATCCTACAATGAGCAGTTCTTC. It specifies CASSARQGQSYNEQFF.

In its sample, this clone was seen once. This sample includes further DNA sequences coding for the same CDR3. The gene calls are TRBV19 and TRBJ1-4; no firm D call. The V end lost 5 bases, the J end lost 6 bases, and 4 bases lay between the germline ends. Germline V gives CDR1 LNHDA, CDR2 SQIVND (reference sequence). The CDR3 spans 11 residues. The CDR3 sequence: CASSPHEKLFF. The DNA for the CDR3 is TGTGCCAGTAGTCCGCATGAAAAACTGTTTTTT.

The chain recombines TRBV11-2 with TRBJ2-1; 8 bases line up with TRBD2. The CDR3 has 15 residues. The V and J ends lost 2 bases and 2 bases, in that order; junction bases with no gene match: 2. Germline-derived CDR1 and CDR2 are SGHAT and FQNNGV. The CDR3 DNA reads TGTGCCAGCAGCTTAAAGCGGGAGACCTACAATGAGCAGTTCTTC. It is translated as CASSLKRETYNEQFF.

Worth noting for this clone: Other nucleotide sequences in the sample specify the same CDR3. The chain uses TRBV9 and TRBJ2-1; TRBD2 matches at 11 bases. Unmatched junction bases numbered 5, after V lost 2 bases and J lost 4 bases. CDR3 length equals 16 residues. Germline loops: CDR1 SGDLS, CDR2 YYNGEE. The CDR3 DNA follows: TGTGCCAGCAGCGTCTCCGGGACTAGCGGATACAATGAGCAGTTCTTC. Amino acid sequence: CASSVSGTSGYNEQFF.

The chain has TRBV18 and TRBJ2-7, with 8 bases fitting TRBD2. Germline trimming cut 2 bases from V and 0 bases from J; bases unmatched to any gene: 6. The CDR3 length is 16 residues. CDR1 is KGHSH and CDR2 is LQKENI in the germline V gene. The CDR3, as DNA: TGTGCCAGCTCACCAAGGCGGGGGGTGGGCTCCTACGAGCAGTACTTC. Its protein is CASSPRRGVGSYEQYF.